A selection of T cell receptor beta chains follows, all from one sample in a study of cytomegalovirus exposure and HLA in healthy donors. Profiling relied on immunoSEQ multiplex PCR, and the TCRdb table lists in-frame clones only, not all of them. Of approximately 84,000 clones detected, roughly 80% appear once; the ten largest clones hold approximately 2.1%. The sample taken for sequencing was PBMCs. Source of these receptors: a man aged 40-55 years in good health and CMV-seronegative. Each CDR3 is given with its conserved first and last residue. Fields, in order: clone size, V gene, D gene, J gene, CDR3 DNA, CDR3 protein. D genes are given only for firm matches. The size entry is marked missing in some rows and otherwise reads once, few, many or a size class.

size: -
V: TRBV2
D: TRBD1
J: TRBJ2-7
DNA: TGTGCCAGCAGTCGGGACAGACGCTCCTACGAGCAGTACTTC
CDR3: CASSRDRRSYEQYF

size: -
V: TRBV15
D: -
J: TRBJ1-2
DNA: TGTGCCACCAGCAGAGACAGTGTCTATGGCTACACCTTC
CDR3: CATSRDSVYGYTF

size: few
V: TRBV7-9
D: -
J: TRBJ1-1
DNA: TGTGCCAGCAGCGCCGAACTCTCGGGCACTGAAGCTTTCTTT
CDR3: CASSAELSGTEAFF

size: once
V: TRBV5-1
D: TRBD1
J: TRBJ2-7
DNA: TGCGCCAGCAGCTTGGGGCAGGGGGCCTACGAGCAGTACTTC
CDR3: CASSLGQGAYEQYF

size: -
V: TRBV27
D: -
J: TRBJ2-7
DNA: TGTGCCAGCAGCCCGGGCCCGGGACATAAGTCCTACGAGCAGTACTTC
CDR3: CASSPGPGHKSYEQYF

size: -
V: TRBV5-1
D: TRBD2
J: TRBJ2-3
DNA: TGCGCCAGCAGCTTGGCGACTAGCGGGAGGACCACAGATACGCAGTATTTT
CDR3: CASSLATSGRTTDTQYF

size: few
V: TRBV14
D: -
J: TRBJ1-2
DNA: TGTGCCAGCAGCCAAGATACATCAAACTATGGCTACACCTTC
CDR3: CASSQDTSNYGYTF

size: -
V: TRBV5-1
D: -
J: TRBJ1-3
DNA: TGCGCCAGCAGCTTGACCCAGGCGAGCTCTGGAAACACCATATATTTT
CDR3: CASSLTQASSGNTIYF

size: -
V: TRBV9
D: TRBD1
J: TRBJ1-2
DNA: TGTGCCAGCAGCGTAGAACAGGGGATCTATGGCTACACCTTC
CDR3: CASSVEQGIYGYTF

size: -
V: TRBV19
D: TRBD1
J: TRBJ2-5
DNA: TGTGCCAGTAGTGCGGGACAGGTCCTTGTAGACCAGTACTTC
CDR3: CASSAGQVLVDQYF

size: -
V: TRBV5-6
D: -
J: TRBJ2-1
DNA: TGTGCCAGCAGCTCCGGGAATAACAATGAGCAGTTCTTC
CDR3: CASSSGNNNEQFF

size: -
V: TRBV7-3
D: -
J: TRBJ1-5
DNA: TGTGCCAGCAGCATCGGTAGCAATCAGCCCCAGCATTTT
CDR3: CASSIGSNQPQHF

size: -
V: TRBV6-6
D: TRBD2
J: TRBJ2-2
DNA: TGTGCCAGCATCCCCCGGGGGGGAGGGAACACCGGGGAGCTGTTTTTT
CDR3: CASIPRGGGNTGELFF